A selection of T cell receptor beta chains follows, all from one sample in a study of read filtering for tumor transcriptome and immune sequencing. TCRdb re-called the reads with MiXCR, one entry per CDR3 protein. The repertoire holds approximately 65,000 distinct CDR3 sequences, with roughly 14% as singletons. Sequenced: a population of CD138-negative cells sorted from bone marrow. The receptors originated from a donor at least 40 years old with multiple myeloma. CDR3s leave out the opening cysteine and the closing phenylalanine or tryptophan. The size entry is marked missing in some rows and otherwise reads once, few, many or a size class.

ASGIVGAYEQY	many	TRBV6-5	TRBJ2-7
ASLGGILSTDTQY	many	TRBV2	TRBJ2-3
ASSPRGSGKYEQY	many	TRBV28	TRBJ2-7
AIGRGLAGSTEQF	many	TRBV10-3	TRBJ2-1
ATSSDGQRTDTQY	NA	TRBV15	TRBJ2-3
ASSLEGQPRDEQY	many	TRBV5-1	TRBJ2-7
ASSPGTGRTYEQY	NA	TRBV27	TRBJ2-7
ASSPWTSGSSGTQY	many	TRBV9	TRBJ2-3
ASSSHTAWDTEAF	NA	TRBV5-1	TRBJ1-1
ATSLGWNEQY	once	TRBV15	TRBJ2-7
ASNPSGRTGELF	many	TRBV5-1	TRBJ2-2
ASSRRDRGSETQY	many	TRBV27	TRBJ2-5
SAREAREWETQY	once	TRBV20-1	TRBJ2-5
SARDHRDRDEQY	many	TRBV20-1	TRBJ2-7